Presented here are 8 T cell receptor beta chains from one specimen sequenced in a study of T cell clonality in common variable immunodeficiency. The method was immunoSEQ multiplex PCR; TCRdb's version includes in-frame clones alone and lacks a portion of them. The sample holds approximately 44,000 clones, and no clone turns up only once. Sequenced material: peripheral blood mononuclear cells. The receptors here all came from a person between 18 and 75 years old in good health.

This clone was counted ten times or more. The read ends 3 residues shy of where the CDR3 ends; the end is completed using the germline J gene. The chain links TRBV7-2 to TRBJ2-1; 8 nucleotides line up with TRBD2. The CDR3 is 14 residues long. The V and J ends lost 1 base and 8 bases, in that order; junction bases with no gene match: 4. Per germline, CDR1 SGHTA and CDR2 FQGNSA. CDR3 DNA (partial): TGTGCCAGCAGCTTAGTGCTAGCGGGCGATGAG. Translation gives CASSLVLAGDE. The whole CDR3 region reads CASSLVLAGDEQFF.

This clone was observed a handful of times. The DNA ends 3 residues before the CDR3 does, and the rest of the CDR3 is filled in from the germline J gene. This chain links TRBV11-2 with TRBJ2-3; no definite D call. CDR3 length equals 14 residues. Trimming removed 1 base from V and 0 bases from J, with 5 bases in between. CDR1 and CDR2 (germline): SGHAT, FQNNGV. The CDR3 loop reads CASSLGPSTDTQYF. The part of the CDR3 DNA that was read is TGTGCCAGCAGCTTAGGGCCCAGCACAGATACG.

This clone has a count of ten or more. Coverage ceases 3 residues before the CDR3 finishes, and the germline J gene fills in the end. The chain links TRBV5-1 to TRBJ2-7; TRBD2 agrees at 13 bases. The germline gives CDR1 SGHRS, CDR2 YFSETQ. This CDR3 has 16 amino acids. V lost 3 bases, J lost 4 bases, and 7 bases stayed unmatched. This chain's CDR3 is CASSSWTSGGFYEQYF. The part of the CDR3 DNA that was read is TGCGCCAGCAGCTCTTGGACTAGCGGGGGATTTTACGAG.

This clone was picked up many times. The sequenced part of the CDR3 DNA is TGTGCCAGCTCACCACGGGCCTTAGGGTTCGACACTGAA. Translation: CASSPRALGFDTE. In full, the CDR3 is CASSPRALGFDTEAFF. The J gene is TRBJ1-1, the V gene TRBV18; D is undetermined. The read ends 3 residues before the CDR3 terminus; that terminus is restored from the germline J gene. CDR3 size: 16 residues. V lost 1 base and J lost 3, with 15 bases in between. Germline assignment: CDR1 KGHSH and CDR2 LQKENI.

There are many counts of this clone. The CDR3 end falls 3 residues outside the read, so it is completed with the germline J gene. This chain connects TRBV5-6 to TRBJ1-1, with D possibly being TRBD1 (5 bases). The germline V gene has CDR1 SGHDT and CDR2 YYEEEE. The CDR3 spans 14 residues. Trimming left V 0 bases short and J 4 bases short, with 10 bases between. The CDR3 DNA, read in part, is TGTGCCAGCAGCTTGGCCGGGGGGGGCACTGAA. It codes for CASSLAGGGTE. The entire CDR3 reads CASSLAGGGTEAFF.

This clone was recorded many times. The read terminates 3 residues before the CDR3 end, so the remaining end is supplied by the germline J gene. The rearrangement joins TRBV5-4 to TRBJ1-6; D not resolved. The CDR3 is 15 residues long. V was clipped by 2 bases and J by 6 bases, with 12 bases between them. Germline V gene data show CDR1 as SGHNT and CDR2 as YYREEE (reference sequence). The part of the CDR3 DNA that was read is TGTGCCAGCAGCTTTCCCCCGGGTTTTAATTCACCC. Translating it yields CASSFPPGFNSP. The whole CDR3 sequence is CASSFPPGFNSPLHF. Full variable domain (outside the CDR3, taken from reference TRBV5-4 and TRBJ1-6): ETGVTQSPTHLIKTRGQQVTLRCSSQSGHNTVSWYQQALGQGPQFIFQYYREEENGRGNFPPRFSGLQFPNYSSELNVNALELDDSALYLCASSFPPGFNSPLHFGNGTRLTVT.

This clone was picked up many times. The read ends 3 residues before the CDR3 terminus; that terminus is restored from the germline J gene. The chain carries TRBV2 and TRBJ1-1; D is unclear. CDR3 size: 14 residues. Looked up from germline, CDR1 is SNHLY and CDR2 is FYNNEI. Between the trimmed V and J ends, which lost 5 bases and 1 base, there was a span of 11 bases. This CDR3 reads CASSFQEGNTEAFF. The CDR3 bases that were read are TGTGCCAGCAGTTTCCAAGAAGGGAACACTGAA.

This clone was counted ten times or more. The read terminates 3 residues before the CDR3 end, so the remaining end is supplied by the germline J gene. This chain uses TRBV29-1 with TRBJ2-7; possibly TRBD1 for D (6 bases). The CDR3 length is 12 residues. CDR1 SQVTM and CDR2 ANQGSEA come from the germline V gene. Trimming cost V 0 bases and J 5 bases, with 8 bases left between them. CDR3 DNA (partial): TGCAGCGTTGAAGAGGGGGCAAACGAG. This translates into CSVEEGANE. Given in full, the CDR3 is CSVEEGANEQYF.